The 10 T cell receptor beta chains reported below all come from one sample, sequenced in a study of T cell repertoires and HLA-DP antigens (dated by TCRdb to 2017 to 2018). Library preparation used the immunoSEQ multiplex PCR assay. What TCRdb holds here is the immuneACCESS table cut down to in-frame rearrangements. Part of the clones is not present; checked against another copy, under half of the missing clones reflect an unresolved V gene, and the others are unexplained. This sample holds some 89,000 clones; approximately 89% were observed only once. About 1.5% of the sample is held by the ten biggest clonotypes. No antigen has been identified for these receptors. The material sequenced was CD4+ T cells from PBMCs. The receptors derive from a man aged 50-59 years in good health and CMV-seronegative.

This clone was detected only a few times. The rearrangement joins TRBV6-6 to TRBJ1-4; D call uncertain. The CDR3 runs to 14 residues. V was cut by 3 bases and J by 7 bases, with 12 bases left in between. Germline V CDR1 and CDR2: MNHNY, SVGAGI (reference sequence). In DNA, the CDR3 is TGTGCCAGCAGTTATCTGTGGGATGGTGAAAAACTGTTTTTT. It specifies CASSYLWDGEKLFF.

The chain is built from TRBV11-1 and TRBJ1-2, with unresolved D. Trimming shortened V by 4 bases and J by 4 bases, and 7 bases separated the two germline ends. CDR1 and CDR2 from the germline V gene are SGHAT and FQDESV (reference sequence). The CDR3 length is 12 residues. The CDR3 here is CASSSFGYGYTF. The CDR3 DNA reads as TGTGCCAGCAGCTCCTTCGGCTATGGCTACACCTTC.

The genes are TRBV11-3 and TRBJ2-7; 9 bases agree with TRBD2. Germline V gives CDR1 SGHNT, CDR2 YENEEA. V lost 4 bases, J lost 6 bases, and 13 bases stayed unmatched. This CDR3 comprises 16 residues. The CDR3 DNA follows: TGTGCCAGCAGCTCGGGTATGAGCGGGGGGCGCTCCGAGCAGTACTTC. The encoded protein is CASSSGMSGGRSEQYF.

The gene calls are TRBV7-9 and TRBJ1-5, with 8 bases lining up with TRBD1. In germline, CDR1 is SEHNR, CDR2 FQNEAQ (reference sequence). Unmatched junction bases numbered 5, after V lost 2 bases and J lost 2 bases. The CDR3 runs to 16 residues. The CDR3 protein is CASSLQGAQGNQPQHF. The CDR3, as DNA: TGTGCCAGCAGCTTACAGGGGGCGCAGGGCAATCAGCCCCAGCATTTT.

This sequence joins TRBV5-4 and TRBJ2-7; D gene unclear. The V end lost 2 bases, the J end lost 7 bases, and 13 bases lay between the germline ends. Germline V lookup: CDR1 SGHNT, CDR2 YYREEE (reference sequence). The CDR3 loop spans 13 amino acids. CDR3 bases: TGTGCCAGCAGCTTTCTTTCCCGTGGGGAGCAGTACTTC. Amino acids: CASSFLSRGEQYF.

The V gene is TRBV15, the J gene TRBJ2-3; TRBD1 matches at 9 bases. The germline V gene encodes CDR1 LNHNV and CDR2 YYDKDF (reference sequence). V dropped 3 bases and J dropped 5; count of bases not matched to a gene: 9. The CDR3 covers 16 residues. CDR3 DNA: TGTGCCACCAGCAGGGGCCGGGACAGGGTCGGAGATACGCAGTATTTT. Translated: CATSRGRDRVGDTQYF. Combining the CDR3 with reference TRBV15 and TRBJ2-3 gives the whole variable domain DAMVIQNPRYQVTQFGKPVTLSCSQTLNHNVMYWYQQKSSQAPKLLFHYYDKDFNNEADTPDNFQSRRPNTSFCFLDIRSPGLGDTAMYLCATSRGRDRVGDTQYFGPGTRLTVL.

About this clone: One end of the junction varies from germline; a read error may be responsible. The chain has TRBV2 and TRBJ2-3, with D maybe TRBD2 (5 bases). The germline V gene has CDR1 SNHLY and CDR2 FYNNEI. The length of the CDR3 is 16 residues. CDR3 region: CASKRRTSSGTATQYF. CDR3 DNA: TGTGCCAGCAAACGCCGGACCTCCAGCGGCACAGCTACGCAGTATTTT.

V and J are TRBV6-1 and TRBJ1-1; no clear D gene. Trimming cost V 6 bases and J 2 bases, with 10 bases left between them. The CDR3 has 13 residues. From germline, CDR1 is MNHNS and CDR2 SASEGT. The CDR3 spells CASSLHQNTEAFF. In DNA form, the CDR3 reads TGTGCCAGCAGCCTCCACCAAAACACTGAAGCTTTCTTT.

V gene TRBV2 combines with J gene TRBJ1-1; 7 bases match TRBD1. CDR1 is SNHLY, CDR2 FYNNEI, per germline. The CDR3 has 14 amino acids. Trimming at V came to 8 bases and at J to 4 bases, leaving 10 bases not matched to a gene. CDR3 sequence: CASGTGDLLTEAFF. Here the CDR3 DNA reads TGTGCCAGCGGAACAGGGGACCTCCTCACTGAAGCTTTCTTT.

This clone was detected only a few times. The chain has TRBV19 and TRBJ2-3; 10 bases are a match to TRBD2. In germline, CDR1 is LNHDA, CDR2 SQIVND (reference sequence). The CDR3 has 14 amino acids. Trimming cost V 8 bases and J 2 bases; bases outside gene matches: 4. CDR3 region: CASGLAAVTDTQYF. The CDR3 coding sequence is TGTGCCAGTGGACTAGCGGCCGTCACAGATACGCAGTATTTT.